This T cell receptor (beta chain) was found in a study of blood T cell repertoires in COVID-19. Study background: Samples of COVID-19 (acute and convalescent) were obtained from the United States, Italy and Spain.

The method was immunoSEQ multiplex PCR; TCRdb's version includes in-frame clones alone and lacks a portion of them. The data show 120,000 to 150,000 clones, 80% to 90% seen once. CDR3 size: 14 residues. The V gene end was trimmed by 4 bases and the J gene end by 2 bases; junction bases not matched to a gene: 4. CDR1 and CDR2 (germline): LGHDT, YNNKEL (reference sequence). The chain uses TRBV3-1 (or the pseudogene TRBV3-2) and TRBJ1-1, with 7 bases that match TRBD1. This clonotype was obtained from a man aged 45-65 years who had recovered from COVID-19. The sequencing sample was made of peripheral blood. The CDR3 sequence: CASSPLGGNTEAFF. DNA of the CDR3: TGTGCCAGCAGCCCACTAGGGGGCAACACTGAAGCTTTCTTT.